The 8 T cell receptor beta chains in this list originate from one sample, sequenced in a study of Ad26.COV2.S vaccination and SARS-CoV-2 variants. Treatment: roughly 20 received Ad26.COV2.S at low or high dose, single or two shots; about five received placebo; per-sample allocation not given. Material that was analyzed had been drawn on day 63 after the first vaccine or placebo injection. Clones were read by immunoSEQ multiplex PCR, and TCRdb kept only the in-frame ones, dropping some. The sample consists of 380,000 or so clones, approximately 83% of them appearing once. Sample: peripheral blood, taken in a trial of Ad26.COV2.S vaccine versus placebo. The receptor set was obtained from a person aged 18-60 years who received the Ad26.COV2.S COVID-19 vaccine or a placebo.

The rearrangement joins TRBV18 to TRBJ1-3; D uncertain. Germline V gene data show CDR1 as KGHSH and CDR2 as LQKENI. Trimming cost V 0 bases and J 0 bases, with 6 bases left between them. The CDR3 is 15 residues long. The CDR3 nucleotides are TGTGCCAGCTCACCACCTTCGGGCTCTGGAAACACCATATATTTT. Translation: CASSPPSGSGNTIYF. Based on the CDR3 plus reference TRBV18 and TRBJ1-3, the full variable domain is NAGVMQNPRHLVRRRGQEARLRCSPMKGHSHVYWYRQLPEEGLKFMVYLQKENIIDESGMPKERFSAEFPKEGPSILRIQQVVRGDSAAYFCASSPPSGSGNTIYFGEGSWLTVV.

The CDR3 loop is CASRRTGGGYGYTF. CDR3 bases: TGTGCCAGCCGCCGAACAGGGGGGGGATATGGCTACACCTTC. The gene calls are TRBV11-2 and TRBJ1-2; 8 bases line up with TRBD1. Germline V gives CDR1 SGHAT, CDR2 FQNNGV. V trimming: 8 bases; J trimming: 5 bases; junction bases outside the gene matches: 10. The CDR3 spans 14 residues.

This clone was seen at least ten times. This chain connects TRBV6-1 to TRBJ1-1; D remains unclear. Per germline, CDR1 MNHNS and CDR2 SASEGT. CDR3 size: 13 residues. V was shortened by 3 bases and J by 0 bases, with 5 bases between the two germline ends. CDR3 nucleotide sequence: TGTGCCAGCAGTGACGTCATGAACACTGAAGCTTTCTTT. As protein: CASSDVMNTEAFF.

This clone was seen a handful of times. The chain couples TRBV18 to TRBJ2-7, with 8 bases identical to TRBD2. The CDR3 totals 17 residues. The germline V gene has CDR1 KGHSH and CDR2 LQKENI. V dropped 2 bases and J dropped 0; count of bases not matched to a gene: 9. CDR3 sequence: CASSPSLTSGVSYEQYF. The CDR3 DNA is TGTGCCAGCTCACCATCCTTAACTAGCGGAGTCTCCTACGAGCAGTACTTC.

The CDR3: CASSPQGTGSNQPQHF. CDR3 bases: TGTGCCAGCTCACCACAAGGGACAGGGAGCAATCAGCCCCAGCATTTT. The genes are TRBV18 and TRBJ1-5, with 9 bases that match TRBD1. V lost 1 base to trimming and J lost 1 base; unmatched junction nucleotides: 2. Germline V gives CDR1 KGHSH, CDR2 LQKENI. The CDR3 is made up of 16 amino acids.

This clone was seen a few times. This chain uses TRBV7-9 with TRBJ1-1, with D perhaps matching TRBD1 (6 bases). V was trimmed by 4 bases and J by 1 base, leaving 13 bases between them. The germline V gene encodes CDR1 SEHNR and CDR2 FQNEAQ (reference sequence). The CDR3 runs 15 residues. CDR3 nucleotide sequence: TGTGCCAGCAGCTCCGGCGGGGGCTCGAACACTGAAGCTTTCTTT. Translating gives CASSSGGGSNTEAFF.

The CDR3 coding sequence is TGTGCCAGCAGCTTAGGGGGGCCAGCGCCCAACTATGGCTACACCTTC. This sequence encodes CASSLGGPAPNYGYTF. This chain joins TRBV7-3 and TRBJ1-2; perhaps TRBD1 as D (6 bases). Germline V CDR1 and CDR2: SGHTA, FQGTGA. Between the trimmed V and J ends, which lost 2 bases and 2 bases, there was a span of 15 bases. This CDR3 has 16 residues.

V and J are TRBV7-9 and TRBJ2-2, with D possibly called TRBD1 or TRBD2 (6 bases each). Trimming left V 3 bases short and J 0 bases short, with 14 bases between. This CDR3 contains 17 residues. CDR1 is SEHNR, CDR2 FQNEAQ, per germline (reference sequence). The CDR3 DNA follows: TGTGCCAGCAGCTTCCGGGGGACACAAGCGAACACCGGGGAGCTGTTTTTT. This translates into CASSFRGTQANTGELFF.